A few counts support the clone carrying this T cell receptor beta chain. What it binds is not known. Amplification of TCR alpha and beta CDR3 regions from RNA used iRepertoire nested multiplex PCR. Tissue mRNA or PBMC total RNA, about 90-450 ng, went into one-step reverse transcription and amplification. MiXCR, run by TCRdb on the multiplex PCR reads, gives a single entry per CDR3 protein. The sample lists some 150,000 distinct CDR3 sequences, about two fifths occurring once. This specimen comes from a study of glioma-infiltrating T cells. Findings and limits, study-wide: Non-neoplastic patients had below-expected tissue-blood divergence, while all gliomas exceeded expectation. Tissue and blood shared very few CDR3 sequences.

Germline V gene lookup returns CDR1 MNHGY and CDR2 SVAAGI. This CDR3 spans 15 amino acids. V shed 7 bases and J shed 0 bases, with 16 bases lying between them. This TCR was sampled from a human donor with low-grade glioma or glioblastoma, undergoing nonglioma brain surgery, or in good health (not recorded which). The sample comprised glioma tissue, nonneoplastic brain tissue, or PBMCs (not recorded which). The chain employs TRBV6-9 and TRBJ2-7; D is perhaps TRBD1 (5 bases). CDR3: CASNPTVPSSYEQYF. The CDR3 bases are TGTGCCAGCAACCCGACAGTCCCAAGCTCCTACGAGCAGTACTTC.